Sequencing of this T cell receptor (beta chain) was carried out in a study of molecular identifiers for immune sequencing clone quantification. Across the study: RNA from approximately 20,000 or 100,000 naive CD8 cells was split five ways in replicates, with four sequenced. Broader study findings: More than 97% of effector molecules, versus under 1% of naive-cell molecules, belonged to clones above 20 RNA copies. Identical barcode-sharing TCR molecules could lead to underestimated sizes for highly expanded clones.

Notes on this clonotype: Its antigen is unidentified. The junction departs from germline at one end; a sequencing error may be responsible.

TCRdb reprocessed the PCR reads with MiXCR, giving one entry per CDR3 protein. The table records around 65,000 distinct CDR3 sequences, 15% to 20% of them present only once. CDR3 length: 12 residues. Per germline, CDR1 MNHEY and CDR2 SVGEGT. The V and J genes are TRBV6-2 or TRBV6-3 and TRBJ1-5; unclear D gene. The sample was naive CD8+ T cells from blood, with Jurkat cell RNA spiked in. Sample subset: FACS-sorted CD8+CD4-CCR7+CD45RA+ naive T cells. The receptor was isolated from a human donor in good health. Some libraries in this study had Jurkat cell RNA spiked in. The CDR3 nucleotides are TGTGCCTGCAGTTACTCGCATCAGCCCCAGCATTTT. Translation gives CACSYSHQPQHF.